Below, 3 T cell receptor beta chains from the same sample are listed, as sequenced in a study of siplizumab effects on memory and regulatory T cells (dated by TCRdb to about 2019). Preparation of the library involved the immunoSEQ multiplex PCR assay. As stored in TCRdb, this immuneACCESS dataset retains in-frame rearrangements with V and J assigned. A fraction of the clones does not appear; measured against another copy, unresolved V genes explain less than half of the discrepancy, and the remainder lacks a known reason. The sample includes some 120,000 clones, with approximately 94% observed a single time. Of the sample, roughly 1.5% falls within the top ten clones. Sequencing used non-Treg CD4+ T cells sorted from blood. Interpreted using the paper, the cell subset or site label stands for: FACS-sorted unstimulated CD4+ non-regulatory T cells. Receptor source: a human donor in good health.

CDR3 amino acids: CASSPPLAGGGELFF. For the CDR3, the DNA is TGTGCCAGCTCACCACCGCTAGCGGGAGGCGGGGAGCTGTTTTTT. The chain recombines TRBV18 with TRBJ2-2; 11 positions match TRBD2. Per the germline V gene, CDR1 is KGHSH and CDR2 is LQKENI. Losses at the gene ends were 0 bases for V and 7 bases for J; bases not matched to a gene: 1. This CDR3 contains 15 residues.

The rearrangement joins TRBV18 to TRBJ1-1; TRBD1 might be the D (5 bases). The germline V gene has CDR1 KGHSH and CDR2 LQKENI. The V and J ends lost 1 base and 9 bases respectively, with 12 bases between them. The CDR3 consists of 13 residues. The CDR3 sequence is CASSPRDPPQAFF. CDR3 nucleotides: TGTGCCAGCTCACCACGGGACCCCCCTCAAGCTTTCTTT.

This chain connects TRBV27 to TRBJ1-1; D is unresolved. CDR1 is MNHEY and CDR2 is SMNVEV in the germline V gene (reference sequence). Trimming left V 2 bases short and J 6 bases short, with 13 bases between. This CDR3 is built from 14 residues. CDR3 residues: CASSLGLGWAEAFF. DNA of the CDR3: TGTGCCAGCAGTTTAGGGTTGGGATGGGCTGAAGCTTTCTTT.